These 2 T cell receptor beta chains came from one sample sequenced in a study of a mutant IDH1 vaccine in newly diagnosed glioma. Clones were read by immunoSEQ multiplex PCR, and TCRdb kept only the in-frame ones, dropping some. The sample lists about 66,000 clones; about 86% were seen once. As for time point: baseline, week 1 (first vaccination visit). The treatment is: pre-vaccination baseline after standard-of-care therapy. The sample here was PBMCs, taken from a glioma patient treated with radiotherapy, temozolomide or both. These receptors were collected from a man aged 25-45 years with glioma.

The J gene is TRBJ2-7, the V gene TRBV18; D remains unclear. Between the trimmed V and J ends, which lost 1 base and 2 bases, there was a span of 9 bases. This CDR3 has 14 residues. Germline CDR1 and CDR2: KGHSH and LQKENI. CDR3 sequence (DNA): TGTGCCAGCTCACCACTCCCAGAAGCCTACGAGCAGTACTTC. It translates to CASSPLPEAYEQYF.

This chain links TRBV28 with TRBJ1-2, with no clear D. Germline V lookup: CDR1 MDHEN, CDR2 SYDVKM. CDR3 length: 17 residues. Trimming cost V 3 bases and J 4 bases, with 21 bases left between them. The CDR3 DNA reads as TGTGCCAGCAGTTTGAGTGTTGTTACTCTGGAAAGCTATGGCTACACCTTC. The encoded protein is CASSLSVVTLESYGYTF.